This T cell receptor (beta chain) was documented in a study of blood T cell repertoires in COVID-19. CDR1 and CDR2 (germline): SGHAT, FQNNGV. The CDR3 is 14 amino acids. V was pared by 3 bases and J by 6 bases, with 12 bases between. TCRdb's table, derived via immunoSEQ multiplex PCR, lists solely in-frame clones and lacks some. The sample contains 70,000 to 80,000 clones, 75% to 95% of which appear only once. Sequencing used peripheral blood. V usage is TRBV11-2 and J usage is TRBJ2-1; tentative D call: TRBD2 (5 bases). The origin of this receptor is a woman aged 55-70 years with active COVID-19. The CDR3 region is CASSFEGLVNEQFF. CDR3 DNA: TGTGCCAGCAGCTTTGAGGGCCTTGTCAATGAGCAGTTCTTC.